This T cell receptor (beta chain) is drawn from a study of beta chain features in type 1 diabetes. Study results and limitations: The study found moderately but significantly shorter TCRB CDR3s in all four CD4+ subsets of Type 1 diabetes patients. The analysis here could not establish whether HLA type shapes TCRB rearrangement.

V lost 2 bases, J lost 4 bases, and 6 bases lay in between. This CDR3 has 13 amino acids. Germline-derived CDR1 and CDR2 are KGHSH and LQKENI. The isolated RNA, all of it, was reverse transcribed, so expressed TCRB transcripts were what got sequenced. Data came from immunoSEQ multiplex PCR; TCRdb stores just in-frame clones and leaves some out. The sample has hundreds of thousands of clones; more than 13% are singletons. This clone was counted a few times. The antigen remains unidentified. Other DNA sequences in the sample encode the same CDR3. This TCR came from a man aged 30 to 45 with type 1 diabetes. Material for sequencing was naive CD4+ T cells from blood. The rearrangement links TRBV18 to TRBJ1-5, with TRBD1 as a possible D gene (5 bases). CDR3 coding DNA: TGTGCCAGCTCACCATCAGGGAATCAGCCCCAGCATTTT. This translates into CASSPSGNQPQHF.